A single sample gave rise to the 20 T cell receptor beta chains below, sequenced in a study of T cell responses to AZD1222 COVID-19 vaccine. The table came from immunoSEQ multiplex PCR; TCRdb's copy has only in-frame clones and leaves some out. The sample has 150,000 to 200,000 clones, 92% seen once. The sample in question was peripheral blood, obtained 28 days after the second AZD1222 dose. The source of these receptors is an adult who received the AZD1222 COVID-19 vaccine.

The rearrangement links TRBV12-3 or TRBV12-4 to TRBJ2-7, with TRBD2 matching 9 bases. The junction had 3 bases not matched to a gene; V was cut back by 6 bases and J by 3 bases. The CDR3 totals 13 residues. The CDR3 loop reads CASSLAGNYEQYF. The CDR3 DNA follows: TGTGCCAGCAGCCTAGCGGGGAACTACGAGCAGTACTTC.

V usage is TRBV3-1 (or the pseudogene TRBV3-2) and J usage is TRBJ2-7; 8 nucleotides match TRBD2. Looked up from germline, CDR1 is LGHDT and CDR2 is YNNKEL (reference sequence). The ends lost 3 bases at V and 0 bases at J; junction bases unmatched: 4. The CDR3 sequence is 15 residues long. CDR3 nucleotides: TGTGCCAGCAGCCAGGCAGCGGGGGTCTCCTACGAGCAGTACTTC. It specifies CASSQAAGVSYEQYF.

In nucleotides, the CDR3 is TGTGCCAGCAGTGATTTAGGGAGCAATCAGCCCCAGCATTTT. Translation: CASSDLGSNQPQHF. The chain links TRBV2 to TRBJ1-5; D gene ambiguous. The CDR3 totals 14 residues. Germline loops: CDR1 SNHLY, CDR2 FYNNEI. V gave up 3 bases and J gave up 1 base, with 7 bases separating them.

The chain recombines TRBV4-3 with TRBJ1-6; D is unclear. This CDR3 contains 18 residues. Trimming pared 3 bases from V and 0 bases from J, leaving 15 bases between. The germline V gene encodes CDR1 LGHNA and CDR2 YSLEER. DNA of the CDR3: TGCGCCAGCAGCCAGCGGAGGCCTTCGAGCTCCTATAATTCACCCCTCCACTTT. Amino acids: CASSQRRPSSSYNSPLHF.

The chain links TRBV19 to TRBJ2-2, with 7 bases matching TRBD1. Trimming removed 4 bases from V and 7 bases from J; junction bases left unmatched: 6. Germline V lookup: CDR1 LNHDA, CDR2 SQIVND (reference sequence). The CDR3 runs to 14 residues. In nucleotides, the CDR3 is TGTGCCAGTAGTACCGGCAGGGGGATCGGGGAGCTGTTTTTT. Translated, it gives CASSTGRGIGELFF.

The chain is built from TRBV6-5 and TRBJ2-2; no firm D call. The V gene's germline CDR1 is MNHEY and CDR2 SVGAGI. This CDR3 has 12 amino acids. Trimming cost V 11 bases and J 4 bases, with 11 bases left between them. In DNA, the CDR3 is TGTGCCGCCTCTGTGCCCACCGGGGAGCTGTTTTTT. Translated: CAASVPTGELFF.

The table lists this clone with a count of one. CDR3 amino acids: CASSYPSGGLNGYTF. The CDR3 DNA reads as TGTGCCAGCAGCTACCCCAGTGGGGGGCTAAATGGCTACACCTTC. The rearrangement uses TRBV7-2 and TRBJ1-2; the D gene is possibly TRBD1 (6 bases). Germline V lookup: CDR1 SGHTA, CDR2 FQGNSA. The V end was cut by 4 bases, the J end by 6 bases, with 18 bases between. The CDR3 extends over 15 amino acids.

The DNA of the CDR3 is TGTGCCAGCTCAACTACAGGGAGCTCCTACGAGCAGTACTTC. Amino acids: CASSTTGSSYEQYF. This chain connects TRBV18 to TRBJ2-7; perhaps TRBD1 as D (6 bases). The CDR3 extends over 14 amino acids. Between the trimmed V and J ends, which lost 5 bases and 0 bases, there was a span of 11 bases. The germline V gene encodes CDR1 KGHSH and CDR2 LQKENI.

This chain's CDR3 is CASSFRRLAVADTQYF. CDR3 nucleotide sequence: TGTGCCAGCAGTTTCAGAAGACTAGCGGTCGCAGATACGCAGTATTTT. This sequence joins TRBV28 and TRBJ2-3; the match to TRBD2 covers 9 bases. Per germline, CDR1 MDHEN and CDR2 SYDVKM. With 3 bases clipped from V and 4 bases from J, the junction kept 8 bases outside the gene matches. The CDR3 loop spans 16 amino acids.

This clone was detected only once. The junction does not match germline at one end; this may be a read error. The chain has TRBV3-1 (or the pseudogene TRBV3-2) and TRBJ1-5, with TRBD1 matching over 7 bases. CDR1 LGHDT and CDR2 YNNKEL come from the germline V gene (reference sequence). This CDR3 region has 14 residues. This chain's CDR3 is CASSQGTADQPQHF. The CDR3 DNA reads TGTGCCAGCAGTCAAGGGACAGCGGATCAGCCCCAGCATTTT.

The chain combines TRBV4-3 with TRBJ1-1; D not certain. Trimming took 0 bases from V and 8 from J, leaving 10 bases between them. Germline CDR1 reads LGHNA; CDR2 reads YSLEER. The CDR3 is 13 amino acids. The CDR3 region has the DNA TGCGCCAGCAGCCAAGATTTGACGGGAGAAGCTTTCTTT. Amino acids: CASSQDLTGEAFF.

The chain couples TRBV6-5 to TRBJ1-6; 8 bases agree with TRBD1. With V trimmed by 3 bases and J by 11 bases, 9 bases remained unmatched. The CDR3 covers 15 residues. Germline CDR1 MNHEY, CDR2 SVGAGI. The CDR3 loop reads CASSYPPDRAAPLHF. The CDR3 bases are TGTGCCAGCAGTTATCCCCCGGACAGGGCCGCACCCCTCCACTTT.

The chain uses TRBV6-5 and TRBJ2-5; 7 nucleotides agree with TRBD2. The germline CDR1 and CDR2 sequences are MNHEY and SVGAGI. V lost 11 bases, J lost 5 bases, and 8 bases stayed unmatched. The CDR3 sequence is 12 residues long. This CDR3 reads CAGGRDSETQYF. CDR3 DNA: TGTGCCGGGGGGAGGGATAGCGAGACCCAGTACTTC.

This clone was observed once. V usage is TRBV10-1 and J usage is TRBJ2-7; D is unresolved. Trimming shortened V by 6 bases and J by 5 bases, and 17 bases separated the two germline ends. Germline V CDR1 and CDR2: WNHNN, SYGVQD (reference sequence). The CDR3 consists of 14 residues. As DNA, the CDR3 is TGCGCCAGCAGCACCGGGCCCGGCCCCAACGAGCAGTACTTC. This codes for CASSTGPGPNEQYF.

Details on this clone: Other DNA sequences of this sample code for an identical CDR3. The chain has TRBV2 and TRBJ1-2; 7 bases agree with TRBD1. Germline trimming cut 5 bases from V and 3 bases from J; bases unmatched to any gene: 9. Germline V gene data show CDR1 as SNHLY and CDR2 as FYNNEI. The CDR3 is 15 amino acids. The CDR3 coding sequence is TGTGCCAGCAGTCCAGACAGGGCGAGGGACTATGGCTACACCTTC. The encoded protein is CASSPDRARDYGYTF.

The chain uses TRBV5-1 and TRBJ1-1; 8 nucleotides agree with TRBD1. The CDR3 length is 15 residues. From germline, CDR1 is SGHRS and CDR2 YFSETQ. V shed 3 bases, J shed 1 base, and the junction held 5 bases outside the gene matches. The CDR3: CASSSTGQENTEAFF. CDR3 DNA: TGCGCCAGCAGCTCGACGGGACAGGAGAACACTGAAGCTTTCTTT.

The chain employs TRBV28 and TRBJ2-7; D might be TRBD1 or TRBD2, each matching 5 bases. Germline lookup yields CDR1 MDHEN and CDR2 SYDVKM. V was trimmed by 10 bases and J by 4 bases, leaving 26 bases between them. This CDR3 region has 16 residues. The CDR3 spells CATLTNYGAGGYEQYF. The CDR3, as DNA: TGTGCCACCCTAACAAACTACGGGGCCGGCGGTTACGAGCAGTACTTC. Full variable domain (rest looked up from reference TRBV28 and TRBJ2-7): DVKVTQSSRYLVKRTGEKVFLECVQDMDHENMFWYRQDPGLGLRLIYFSYDVKMKEKGDIPEGYSVSREKKERFSLILESASTNQTSMYLCATLTNYGAGGYEQYFGPGTRLTVT.

The V and J genes are TRBV10-3 and TRBJ2-7, with 7 bases identical to TRBD1. The CDR3 totals 13 residues. V was clipped by 10 bases and J by 1 base; unmatched bases: 7. Germline CDR1 reads ENHRY; CDR2 reads SYGVKD. In DNA form, the CDR3 reads TGTGCCACCTTCGGACAGGCTTCCTACGAGCAGTACTTC. It encodes CATFGQASYEQYF.

This chain links TRBV3-1 (or the pseudogene TRBV3-2) with TRBJ2-5, with 9 nucleotides matching TRBD2. Losses at the gene ends were 0 bases for V and 4 bases for J; bases not matched to a gene: 6. Germline lookup yields CDR1 LGHDT and CDR2 YNNKEL (reference sequence). The CDR3 has 16 residues. Written as DNA, the CDR3 is TGTGCCAGCAGCCAAGAATGGGCGGGAGGGGGAGAGACCCAGTACTTC. This codes for CASSQEWAGGGETQYF.

The chain carries TRBV30 and TRBJ2-1; 9 positions match TRBD2. CDR3 length equals 13 residues. V lost 4 bases to trimming and J lost 5 bases; unmatched junction nucleotides: 3. The germline gives CDR1 GTSNPN, CDR2 SVGIG (reference sequence). This CDR3 is CAWKRGAHNEQFF. The CDR3 region has the DNA TGTGCCTGGAAGCGGGGGGCCCACAATGAGCAGTTCTTC.